The present entry profiles one TCR beta chain with its context. In this sample, this clone turned up once. Its antigen is still unknown. Base qualities are not recorded, but no much larger clone differs from it by a single base. The CDR3 has 13 amino acids, counting the end cysteine and phenylalanine. Of all the DNA, just the CDR3 is kept, 39 bases in frame from base 1. At the junction V is shortened by 6 bases and J by 1 base, with 9 bases in between. Collaborating institutions collected whole blood in K2EDTA tubes following their own protocols. For TCRbeta analysis, collaborators shipped samples as frozen whole blood, isolated PBMCs, or DNA extracted from either of those sample types. The immunoSEQ Assay, a bias-controlled multiplex PCR, was used to amplify TCRbeta CDR3 regions from genomic DNA. From the authors' description of their analysis: Nucleated cell counts per sample were estimated from amplification of reference gene primers within the assay. Sequence reads were collapsed and filtered to measure the absolute abundance of every unique TCRbeta CDR3 rearrangement. Productive Simpson clonality was computed per sample as the square root of Simpson's diversity index over productive rearrangements. Held by TCRdb, this immuneACCESS table contains in-frame sequences only and omits some clones. Under half of the omission traces to an unresolved V gene where checked; the cause of the rest is unknown. V and J calls and clone size are as listed in that table; D and trimming were resolved from the DNA. This sample holds about 160,000 clones; about 85% were observed only once. The ten biggest clones cover around 4% of the sample.

The source of the sample is a study of blood T cell repertoires in COVID-19 (dated by TCRdb to the early 2020s). A note on the overall study: The collaborator samples originated in the United States, Italy and Spain and spanned the acute and convalescent phases of COVID-19. The material from the prospective study consisted of cDNA or gDNA derived from T cells, B-cell-depleted T cells, or PBMCs. Subjects who had been exposed to COVID-19, were actively infected with it, or had recovered from it provided the deeply sampled blood TCRbeta repertoires that made up the dataset. The repertoires were released in a freely available public database intended as a resource for research on the immune response to SARS-CoV-2. Samples were obtained from the ongoing ImmuneRACE study (first 160 participants) and from 1,254 subjects provided by 6 global collaborators. A de-identified subject ID, COVID-19 status, age in years and sex were almost always included in the sample metadata. HLA class I and class II types, where available, came from metadata supplied by the sample provider rather than from assay-based typing.

Broad study findings and their caveats: Clinical and demographic metadata were provided uncurated, with the amount varying by source and participant.

The chain is made from TRBV12-3 or TRBV12-4 and TRBJ1-1, with no confident D gene call. Specimen: peripheral blood. The origin of this receptor is a woman aged 55-75 years with active or convalescent COVID-19. The CDR3 has the sequence CASSRTANTEAFF. The nucleotide sequence is TGTGCCAGCAGCCGTACAGCGAACACTGAAGCTTTCTTT.